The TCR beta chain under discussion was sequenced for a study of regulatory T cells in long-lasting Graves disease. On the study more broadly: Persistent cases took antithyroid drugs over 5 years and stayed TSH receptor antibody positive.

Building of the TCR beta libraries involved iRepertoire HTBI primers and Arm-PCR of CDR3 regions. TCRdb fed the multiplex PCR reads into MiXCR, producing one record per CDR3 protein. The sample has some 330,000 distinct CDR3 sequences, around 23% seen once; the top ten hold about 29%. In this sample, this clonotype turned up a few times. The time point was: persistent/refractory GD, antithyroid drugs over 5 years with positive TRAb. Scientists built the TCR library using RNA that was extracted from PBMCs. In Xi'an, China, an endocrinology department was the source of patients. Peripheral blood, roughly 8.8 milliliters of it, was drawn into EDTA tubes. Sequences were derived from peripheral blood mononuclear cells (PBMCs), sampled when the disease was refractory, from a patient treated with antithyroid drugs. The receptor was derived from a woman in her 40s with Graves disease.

The DNA for the CDR3 is TGTGCCAGCAATTGGGGTCCCTACGATACGCAGTATTTT. Protein sequence: CASNWGPYDTQYF. The V and J genes are TRBV2 and TRBJ2-3, with D unresolved. The ends were cut back, 7 bases at V and 6 bases at J, with 14 bases in the middle. The germline V gene has CDR1 SNHLY and CDR2 FYNNEI. The CDR3 extends over 13 amino acids.